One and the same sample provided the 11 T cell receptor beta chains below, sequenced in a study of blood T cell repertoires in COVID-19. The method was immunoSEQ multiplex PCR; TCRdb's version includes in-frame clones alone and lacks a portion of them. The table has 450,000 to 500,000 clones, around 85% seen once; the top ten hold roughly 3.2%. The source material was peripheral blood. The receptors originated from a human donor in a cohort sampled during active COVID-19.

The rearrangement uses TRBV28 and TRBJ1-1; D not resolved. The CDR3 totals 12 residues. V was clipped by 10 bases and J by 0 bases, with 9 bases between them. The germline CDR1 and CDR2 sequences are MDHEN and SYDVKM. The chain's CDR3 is CATDWLNTEAFF. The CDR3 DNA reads TGTGCCACGGACTGGCTGAACACTGAAGCTTTCTTT.

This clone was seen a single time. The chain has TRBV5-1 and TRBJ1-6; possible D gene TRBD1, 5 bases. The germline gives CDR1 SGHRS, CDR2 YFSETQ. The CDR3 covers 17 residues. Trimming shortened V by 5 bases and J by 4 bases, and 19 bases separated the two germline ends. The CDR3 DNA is TGCGCCAGCAGTCTCGACCTTGGGGGGACTTATAATTCACCCCTCCACTTT. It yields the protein CASSLDLGGTYNSPLHF.

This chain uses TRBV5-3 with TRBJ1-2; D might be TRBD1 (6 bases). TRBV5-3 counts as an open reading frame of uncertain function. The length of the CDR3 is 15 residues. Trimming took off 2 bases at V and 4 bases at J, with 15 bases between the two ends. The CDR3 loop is CARSFTRGDFYGYTF. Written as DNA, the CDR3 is TGTGCCAGAAGCTTCACCAGGGGAGATTTCTATGGCTACACCTTC.

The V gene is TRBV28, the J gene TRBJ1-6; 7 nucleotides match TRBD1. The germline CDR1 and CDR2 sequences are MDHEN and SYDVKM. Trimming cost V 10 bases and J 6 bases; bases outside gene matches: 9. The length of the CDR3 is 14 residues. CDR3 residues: CATYRQGSNSPLHF. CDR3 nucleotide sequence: TGTGCCACCTATAGACAGGGAAGTAATTCACCCCTCCACTTT.

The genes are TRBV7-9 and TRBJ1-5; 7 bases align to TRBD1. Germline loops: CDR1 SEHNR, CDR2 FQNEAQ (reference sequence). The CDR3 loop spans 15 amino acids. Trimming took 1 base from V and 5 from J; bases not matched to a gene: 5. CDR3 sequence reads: CASSLGGTDHQPQHF. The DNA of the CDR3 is TGTGCCAGCAGCTTAGGGGGGACAGACCATCAGCCCCAGCATTTT.

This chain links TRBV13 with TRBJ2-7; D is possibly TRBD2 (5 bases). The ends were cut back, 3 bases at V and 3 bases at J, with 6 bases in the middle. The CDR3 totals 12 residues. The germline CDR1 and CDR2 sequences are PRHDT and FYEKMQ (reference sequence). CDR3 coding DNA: TGTGCCAGCAGCTTCCGGGGCTACGAGCAGTACTTC. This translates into CASSFRGYEQYF.

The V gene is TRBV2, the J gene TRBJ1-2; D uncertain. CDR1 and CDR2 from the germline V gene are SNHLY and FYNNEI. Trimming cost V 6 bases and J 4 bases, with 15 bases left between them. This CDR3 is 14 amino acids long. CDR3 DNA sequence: TGTGCCAGCAGGGTCGAGGAGGTCGGCTATGGCTACACCTTC. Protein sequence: CASRVEEVGYGYTF. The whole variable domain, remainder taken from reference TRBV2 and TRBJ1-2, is EPEVTQTPSHQVTQMGQEVILRCVPISNHLYFYWYRQILGQKVEFLVSFYNNEISEKSEIFDDQFSVERPDGSNFTLKIRSTKLEDSAMYFCASRVEEVGYGYTFGSGTRLTVV.

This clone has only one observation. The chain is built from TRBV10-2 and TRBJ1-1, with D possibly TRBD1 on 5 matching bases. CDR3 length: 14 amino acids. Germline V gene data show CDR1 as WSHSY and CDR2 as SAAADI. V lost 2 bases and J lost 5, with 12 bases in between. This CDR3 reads CASSEAGGDTEAFF. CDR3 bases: TGCGCCAGCAGTGAGGCTGGGGGGGATACTGAAGCTTTCTTT.

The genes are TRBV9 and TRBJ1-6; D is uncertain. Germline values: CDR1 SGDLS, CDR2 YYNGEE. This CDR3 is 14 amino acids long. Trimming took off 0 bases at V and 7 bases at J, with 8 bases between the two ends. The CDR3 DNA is TGTGCCAGCAGCGTAGGGGCAGTCAATTCACCCCTCCACTTT. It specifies CASSVGAVNSPLHF.

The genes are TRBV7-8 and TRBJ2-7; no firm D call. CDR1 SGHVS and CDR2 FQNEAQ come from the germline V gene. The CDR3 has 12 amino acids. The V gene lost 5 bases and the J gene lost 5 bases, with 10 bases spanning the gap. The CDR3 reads CASSRIGNEQYF. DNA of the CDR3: TGTGCCAGCAGCCGAATCGGTAACGAGCAGTACTTC.

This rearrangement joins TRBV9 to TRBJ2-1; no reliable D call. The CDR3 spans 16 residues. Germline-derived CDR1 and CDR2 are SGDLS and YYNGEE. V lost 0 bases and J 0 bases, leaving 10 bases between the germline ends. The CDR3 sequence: CASSVAEQSSYNEQFF. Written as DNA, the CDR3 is TGTGCCAGCAGCGTAGCTGAGCAAAGCTCCTACAATGAGCAGTTCTTC.